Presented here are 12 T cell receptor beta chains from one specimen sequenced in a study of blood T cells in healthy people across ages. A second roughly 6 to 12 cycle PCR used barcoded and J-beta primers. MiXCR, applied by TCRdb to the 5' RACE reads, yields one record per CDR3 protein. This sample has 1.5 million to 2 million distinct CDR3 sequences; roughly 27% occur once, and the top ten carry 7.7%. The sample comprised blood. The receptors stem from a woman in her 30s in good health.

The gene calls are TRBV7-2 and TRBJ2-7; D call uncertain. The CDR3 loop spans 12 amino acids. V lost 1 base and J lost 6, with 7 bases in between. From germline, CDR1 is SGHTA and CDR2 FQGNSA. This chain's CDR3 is CASSLVISEQYF. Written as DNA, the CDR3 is TGTGCCAGCAGCTTAGTTATCAGCGAGCAGTACTTC.

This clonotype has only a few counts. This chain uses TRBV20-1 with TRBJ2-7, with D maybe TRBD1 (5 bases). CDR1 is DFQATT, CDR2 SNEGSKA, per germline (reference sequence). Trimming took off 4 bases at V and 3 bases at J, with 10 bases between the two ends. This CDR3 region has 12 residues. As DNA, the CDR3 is TGCAGTGCTACCAGGGCGGTCTACGAGCAGTACTTC. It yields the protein CSATRAVYEQYF.

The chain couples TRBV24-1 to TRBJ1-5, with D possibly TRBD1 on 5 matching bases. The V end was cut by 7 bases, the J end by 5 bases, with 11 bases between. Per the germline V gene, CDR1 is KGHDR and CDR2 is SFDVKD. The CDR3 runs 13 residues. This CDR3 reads CATSPAGHQPQHF. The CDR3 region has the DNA TGTGCCACCAGCCCGGCGGGGCATCAGCCCCAGCATTTT.

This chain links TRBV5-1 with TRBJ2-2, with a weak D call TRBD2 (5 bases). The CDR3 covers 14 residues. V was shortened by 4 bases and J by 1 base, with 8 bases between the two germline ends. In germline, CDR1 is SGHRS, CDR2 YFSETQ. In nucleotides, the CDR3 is TGCGCCAGCAGCCCGGACTGGAACACCGGGGAGCTGTTTTTT. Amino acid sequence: CASSPDWNTGELFF.

In nucleotides, the CDR3 is TGTGCCAGCAGCCCAACACTTTACAATGAGCAGTTCTTC. It encodes CASSPTLYNEQFF. This chain links TRBV28 with TRBJ2-1, with D unresolved. This CDR3 region has 13 residues. V was shortened by 6 bases and J by 4 bases, with 10 bases between the two germline ends. Germline CDR1 is MDHEN and CDR2 is SYDVKM. The full variable domain, rest sourced from reference TRBV28 and TRBJ2-1, is DVKVTQSSRYLVKRTGEKVFLECVQDMDHENMFWYRQDPGLGLRLIYFSYDVKMKEKGDIPEGYSVSREKKERFSLILESASTNQTSMYLCASSPTLYNEQFFGPGTRLTVL.

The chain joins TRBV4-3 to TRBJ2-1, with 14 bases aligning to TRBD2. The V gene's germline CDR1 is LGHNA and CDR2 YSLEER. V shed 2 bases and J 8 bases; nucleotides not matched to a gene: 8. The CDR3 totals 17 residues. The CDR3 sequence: CASSQLPGTSGGDEQFF. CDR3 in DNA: TGCGCCAGCAGCCAACTCCCCGGGACTAGCGGGGGTGATGAGCAGTTCTTC.

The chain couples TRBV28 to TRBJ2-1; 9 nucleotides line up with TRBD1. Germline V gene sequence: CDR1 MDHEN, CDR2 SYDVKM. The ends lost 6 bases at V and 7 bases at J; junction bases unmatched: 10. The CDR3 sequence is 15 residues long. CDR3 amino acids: CASRRKDRGVNEQFF. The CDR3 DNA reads TGTGCCAGCAGGCGCAAGGACAGGGGTGTAAATGAGCAGTTCTTC.

CDR3 region: CSAGSGTSGYNEQFF. The DNA of the CDR3 is TGCAGTGCTGGATCCGGGACTAGCGGTTACAATGAGCAGTTCTTC. The chain joins TRBV20-1 to TRBJ2-1; 11 bases are a match to TRBD2. The CDR3 is 15 residues long. Germline CDR1 reads DFQATT; CDR2 reads SNEGSKA (reference sequence). The trim removed 5 bases at V and 4 bases at J, leaving 7 bases unmatched.

The CDR3: CASSLVTTGRDSPLHF. The CDR3 DNA follows: TGCGCCAGCAGCCTAGTAACGACAGGGAGGGATTCACCCCTCCACTTT. The chain recombines TRBV5-1 with TRBJ1-6; TRBD1 matches at 7 bases. The ends lost 4 bases at V and 8 bases at J; junction bases unmatched: 12. Germline loops: CDR1 SGHRS, CDR2 YFSETQ. The CDR3 contains 16 residues.

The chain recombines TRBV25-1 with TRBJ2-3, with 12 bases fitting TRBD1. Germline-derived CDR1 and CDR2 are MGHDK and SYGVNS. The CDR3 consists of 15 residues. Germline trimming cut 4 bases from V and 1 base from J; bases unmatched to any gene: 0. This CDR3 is CASSGDRGRTDTQYF. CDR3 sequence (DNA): TGTGCCAGCAGTGGGGACAGGGGGCGCACAGATACGCAGTATTTT.

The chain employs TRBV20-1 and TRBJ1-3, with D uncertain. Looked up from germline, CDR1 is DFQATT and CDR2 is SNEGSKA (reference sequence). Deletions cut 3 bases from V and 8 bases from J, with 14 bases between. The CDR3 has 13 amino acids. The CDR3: CSARGPTTHTIYF. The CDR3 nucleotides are TGCAGTGCTAGGGGCCCTACCACACACACCATATATTTT.

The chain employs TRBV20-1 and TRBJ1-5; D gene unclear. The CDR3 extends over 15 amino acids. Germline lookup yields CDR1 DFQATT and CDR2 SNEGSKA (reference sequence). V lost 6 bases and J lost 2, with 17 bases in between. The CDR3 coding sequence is TGCAGTGCAGAGGGTGGCAGCCATGGCAATCAGCCCCAGCATTTT. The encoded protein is CSAEGGSHGNQPQHF.